These 11 T cell receptor beta chains were sequenced from one sample in a study of cytomegalovirus exposure and HLA in healthy donors. This PCR relied on a set of 60 Vbeta primers and 13 Jbeta primers. Clones were read by immunoSEQ multiplex PCR, and TCRdb kept only the in-frame ones, dropping some. The sample records hundreds of thousands of clones, approximately 84% being singletons. What was sequenced was PBMCs. The receptor source for this set is a girl aged 2 to 10 in good health and CMV-seronegative.

The chain joins TRBV4-1 to TRBJ1-4; 11 positions agree with TRBD1. Per the germline V gene, CDR1 is MGHRA and CDR2 is YSYEKL. Trimming took 4 bases from V and 8 from J; bases not matched to a gene: 3. The CDR3 consists of 14 residues. CDR3 loop: CASSPGTGGEKLFF. DNA for the CDR3: TGCGCCAGCAGCCCCGGGACAGGGGGGGAAAAACTGTTTTTT.

The V call is TRBV5-1, the J call TRBJ2-7, with TRBD1 matching 9 bases. V lost 5 bases, J lost 4 bases, and 10 bases stayed unmatched. The CDR3 runs to 15 residues. Germline CDR1 is SGHRS and CDR2 is YFSETQ. CDR3 nucleotide sequence: TGCGCCAGCAGTCCCACCCGGGACAGGGTTTACGAGCAGTACTTC. Its translation is CASSPTRDRVYEQYF.

The chain uses TRBV28 and TRBJ2-4; the match to TRBD1 covers 7 bases. There are 13 residues in the CDR3. CDR1 and CDR2 from the germline V gene are MDHEN and SYDVKM. Trimming cost V 5 bases and J 7 bases; bases outside gene matches: 5. The CDR3 bases are TGTGCCAGCAGTGAGGGGGCGTCGAACATTCAGTACTTC. Amino acids: CASSEGASNIQYF.

The CDR3 coding sequence is TGTGCCAGCAGTTGGGGCGGGGGTTACCAGCCCCAGCATTTT. It yields the protein CASSWGGGYQPQHF. This chain uses TRBV27 with TRBJ1-5, with D perhaps TRBD1 (5 bases). Germline assignment: CDR1 MNHEY and CDR2 SMNVEV (reference sequence). The CDR3 length is 14 residues. V gave up 4 bases and J gave up 7 bases, with 14 bases separating them.

This clone was recorded only once. The chain combines TRBV6-1 with TRBJ2-5; D possibly corresponds to TRBD2 (5 bases). The end of the DNA is better explained by TRBJ2-7, so the J call may be wrong. This CDR3 has 13 residues. In germline, CDR1 is MNHNS, CDR2 SASEGT. The CDR3 DNA is TGTGCCAGCACGAGGGTCCAACCATACGAGCAGTACTTC. Encoded protein: CASTRVQPYEQYF.

The genes are TRBV18 and TRBJ1-4; 7 nucleotides line up with TRBD1. CDR1 is KGHSH, CDR2 LQKENI, per germline. V lost 6 bases, J lost 12 bases, and 10 bases stayed unmatched. The CDR3 covers 13 residues. The DNA of the CDR3 is TGTGCCAGCTCCGCCCGGGACAGAGAGGAACTGTTTTTT. It encodes CASSARDREELFF.

The chain combines TRBV6-1 with TRBJ2-3; a possible D gene is TRBD1 (6 bases). V was trimmed by 3 bases and J by 2 bases, leaving 12 bases between them. This CDR3 contains 15 residues. Germline-derived CDR1 and CDR2 are MNHNS and SASEGT. This CDR3 reads CASSETGISTDTQYF. The CDR3 DNA is TGTGCCAGCAGTGAGACAGGAATCTCCACAGATACGCAGTATTTT.

This clone has only one observation. The chain employs TRBV5-1 and TRBJ2-5, with 11 bases identical to TRBD2. CDR3 length: 15 amino acids. The J segment lost 3 bases and the V segment lost 2 bases, leaving 3 bases of the junction unmatched. Germline V gene data show CDR1 as SGHRS and CDR2 as YFSETQ. CDR3 region: CASSLFSGGEETQYF. In nucleotides, the CDR3 is TGCGCCAGCAGCTTATTTAGCGGGGGGGAAGAGACCCAGTACTTC.

The DNA of the CDR3 is TGTGCCAGCAGCGCCCTGGACAGGGTAAGACAGCCCCAGCATTTT. Translated, it gives CASSALDRVRQPQHF. The chain carries TRBV2 and TRBJ1-5; 8 positions match TRBD1. This CDR3 region has 15 residues. The V and J ends lost 6 bases and 7 bases, in that order; junction bases with no gene match: 11. Germline-derived CDR1 and CDR2 are SNHLY and FYNNEI.

The rearrangement uses TRBV30 and TRBJ2-1; maybe TRBD2 (7 bases). CDR3 size: 15 residues. V was trimmed by 1 base and J by 4 bases, leaving 14 bases between them. The germline CDR1 and CDR2 sequences are GTSNPN and SVGIG (reference sequence). CDR3 sequence reads: CAWSDGGLNYNEQFF. In nucleotides, the CDR3 is TGTGCCTGGAGTGACGGGGGGCTAAATTACAATGAGCAGTTCTTC.

V gene TRBV10-3 combines with J gene TRBJ1-1; no clear D gene. V lost 3 bases to trimming and J lost 7 bases, with 21 bases between them. Germline V gene lookup returns CDR1 ENHRY and CDR2 SYGVKD. The CDR3 is 16 amino acids. For the CDR3, the DNA is TGTGCCATCAGTGAACTCCCGGTGGTGGCGCGGGTTGAAGCTTTCTTT. It specifies CAISELPVVARVEAFF.